These 4 T cell receptor beta chains originate from one sample sequenced in a study of T cells in narcolepsy. Clones were sequenced by immunoSEQ multiplex PCR, and TCRdb holds only the in-frame ones, with some missing. The table lists 21,000 or so clones, 92% of them singletons. The sample consisted of CD45RA- memory CD4+ T cells from PBMCs. These receptors were taken from a human donor with narcolepsy.

The chain couples TRBV19 to TRBJ2-7, with D hard to call. Trimming left V 5 bases short and J 6 bases short, with 20 bases between. CDR3 size: 15 residues. Germline CDR1 LNHDA, CDR2 SQIVND (reference sequence). This CDR3 reads CASSPPRTREGEQYF. Written as DNA, the CDR3 is TGTGCCAGTAGTCCCCCCCGAACCCGAGAAGGCGAGCAGTACTTC. Together with reference TRBV19 and TRBJ2-7, the CDR3 gives the full variable domain: DGGITQSPKYLFRKEGQNVTLSCEQNLNHDAMYWYRQDPGQGLRLIYYSQIVNDFQKGDIAEGYSVSREKKESFPLTVTSAQKNPTAFYLCASSPPRTREGEQYFGPGTRLTVT.

The CDR3 nucleotides are TGTGCCAGCAGCTTAAGGACTGGGGACACCGGGGAGCTGTTTTTT. This translates into CASSLRTGDTGELFF. This chain joins TRBV7-3 and TRBJ2-2; maybe TRBD2 (5 bases). Trimming pared 1 base from V and 3 bases from J, leaving 9 bases between. The CDR3 has 15 amino acids. Looked up from germline, CDR1 is SGHTA and CDR2 is FQGTGA.

V and J are TRBV6-4 and TRBJ1-1; D gene uncertain. CDR1 is MRHNA and CDR2 is SNTAGT in the germline V gene. The CDR3 is 14 amino acids. The ends were cut back, 0 bases at V and 4 bases at J, with 9 bases in the middle. The CDR3 nucleotides are TGTGCCAGCAGTGACTCGAGCTGGGGCACTGAAGCTTTCTTT. This codes for CASSDSSWGTEAFF.

V and J are TRBV7-2 and TRBJ1-5, with 7 bases that match TRBD1. Germline values: CDR1 SGHTA, CDR2 FQGNSA. The CDR3 is 14 residues long. The V gene end was trimmed by 4 bases and the J gene end by 2 bases; junction bases not matched to a gene: 2. The CDR3 nucleotides are TGTGCCAGCAGCTACGACAGGGGCAATCAGCCCCAGCATTTT. Amino acids: CASSYDRGNQPQHF. Variable domain in full (rest from reference TRBV7-2 and TRBJ1-5): GAGVSQSPSNKVTEKGKDVELRCDPISGHTALYWYRQSLGQGLEFLIYFQGNSAPDKSGLPSDRFSAERTGGSVSTLTIQRTQQEDSAVYLCASSYDRGNQPQHFGDGTRLSIL.